This TCR beta chain is drawn from a study of Ad26.COV2.S vaccination and SARS-CoV-2 variants. Here immunoSEQ multiplex PCR was the method, and the copy in TCRdb shows in-frame clones only, minus some. The sample includes approximately 400,000 clones, about 90% seen only once; the top ten take around 4%. This clone was recorded only once. Its antigen is undetermined. Whole-study findings and limits: Analyses that measured TCR breadth and depth may have underestimated total T cell responses. Participants in the vaccine arm had higher spike-specific TCR breadth; placebo recipients had lower. Substantial response breadth was reportedly seen for spike-specific CD8+ and CD4+ T cells after vaccination.

The CDR3 has 15 amino acids. V was trimmed by 3 bases and J by 3 bases, leaving 11 bases between them. Germline CDR1 and CDR2: SGHTA and FQGTGA. Specimen: peripheral blood, collected after recovery from COVID-19. This rearrangement joins TRBV7-3 to TRBJ2-2; tentative D call: TRBD2 (5 bases). This sequence originates from a human donor who had recovered from COVID-19. CDR3: CASSFGPEDTGELFF. CDR3 nucleotides: TGTGCCAGCAGCTTCGGCCCGGAGGACACCGGGGAGCTGTTTTTT.